This T cell receptor (beta chain) was obtained from a study of blood T cell repertoires in COVID-19. Turning to the study itself: Whether acute or convalescent, the COVID-19 samples came from the United States, Italy and Spain. From T cells, B-cell-depleted T cells, or PBMCs came the material, which was cDNA or gDNA.

Authors' data handling: Nucleated cell counts were estimated from reference gene primer amplification. Assay: immunoSEQ multiplex PCR; the TCRdb copy retains only in-frame clones and omits some. V, J and clone size are taken as reported in that table, and D and trimming were inferred from the DNA itself. The sample carries 80,000 to 95,000 clones, around 90% recorded once. The CDR3 has 15 residues. The germline CDR1 and CDR2 sequences are SGHRS and YFSETQ. V was pared by 0 bases and J by 6 bases, with 3 bases of the junction left unmatched. This TCR was sampled from a man between 65 and 85 years old with acute or convalescent COVID-19. The sequenced material came from peripheral blood. J is TRBJ2-1 and V is TRBV5-1; the match to TRBD2 covers 10 bases. The CDR3 DNA follows: TGCGCCAGCAGCTTGGTCGCTAGCGGGAGCAATGAGCAGTTCTTC. Its protein product is CASSLVASGSNEQFF.